This is a list of T cell receptor beta chains from one sample in a study of shared clonotypes between healthy human individuals. Generated by immunoSEQ multiplex PCR, the TCRdb table keeps only in-frame clones and is missing some. The sample gives approximately 2,000,000 clones, under 95% of which show up once; 0.37% is in the top ten. Sample: naive CD4+ T cells from PBMCs. The receptors come from a man aged 18 to 30 in good health. Some clones in this sample may be carry-over from other donors' samples. Each CDR3 is given with its conserved first and last residue. Fields, in order: V gene, CDR3 protein.

>TRBV29-1
CSVVKDLVGFSYNEQFF
>TRBV5-1
CASSHSPDRGANTDTQYF
>TRBV28
CASSLTSPGGYGYTF
>TRBV7-3
CASSPAGGNTGELFF
>TRBV30
CAWTRGSSYNEQFF
>TRBV6-5
CASSSLRTIQETQYF
>TRBV7-2
CASSLDRTEAFF
>TRBV19
CASSMIGGHQPQHF
>TRBV10-3
CATNSRRAGDHNEQFF
>TRBV6-5
CASSYGEMETQYF
>TRBV7-2
CASRAGLQETQYF
>TRBV6-4
CASGGGSSPETQYF
>TRBV9
CASSVGAGGTDTQYF
>TRBV14
CASSHYRPLDYNEQFF
>TRBV5-1
CASSLGAGTSSGNTIYF
>TRBV4-3
CASSQTGFSGNTIYF
>TRBV11-2
CASSSPHINYYEQYF
>TRBV9
CASSPSSGINYGYTF
>TRBV2
CASQIGGLAGSYEQYF
>TRBV7-2
CASSLGVGNYEQYF
>TRBV28
CASSLGGPLHF
>TRBV11-1
CASSLDPLSAEAFF
>TRBV28
CASSATGAPGNTIYF
>TRBV7-9
CASSLEEWGERFF
>TRBV15
CATSREAGDTAYEQYF
>TRBV4-1
CASSQVAEELFF
>TRBV28
CASSVQGNRNQPQHF
>TRBV19
CATSPTGAEQPQHF
>TRBV29-1
CSVEELHARGRESSYEQYF
>TRBV5-1
CASWDSSSYNEQFF
>TRBV25-1
CASSEYKGANTGELFF
>TRBV2
CASSDRTGTNYEKLFF
>TRBV15
CATSRDGPGTSGFYEQYF
>TRBV28
CASSSRSSGDSFFYEQYF
>TRBV5-4
CASSHNSLYEQYF
>TRBV11-3
CASSAHCHFVLDEQYF
>TRBV9
CASSTGTSAVFTDTQYF
>TRBV7-9
CASSFPGAIFYEQYF
>TRBV7-2
CASQILTGGEQYF
>TRBV5-1
CASSLYGRETQYF
>TRBV7-2
CASSLDVGSYGYTF
>TRBV5-1
CASAGLAGSYEQYF
>TRBV29-1
CSVVGAGNEKLFF
>TRBV7-3
CASSLQSGTGELFF
>TRBV7-9
CASSLVWDRGLSGANVLTF